The count of the clone carrying this TCR beta chain is one. Its antigen is unknown. Evenly divided among several immunoSEQ plates was the genomic DNA of each subset. Libraries were prepared by immunoSEQ multiplex PCR; TCRdb keeps only in-frame clonotypes and omits some of them. The data show under 2,500,000 clones, with approximately 96% seen just once and more than 0.1% held by the top ten. From germline, CDR1 is SNHLY and CDR2 FYNNEI. V lost 8 bases and J 3 bases, leaving 13 bases between the germline ends. The CDR3 has 13 residues. This specimen belongs to a study of shared clonotypes between healthy human individuals. Study findings and constraints: Sampling covered blood only; tissue repertoires likely differ. Depth of sequencing was expected to influence donor clonotype sharing.

Both subsets, CD45RA+ naive and CD45RA-negative memory, were split from the CD4+ cells. Specimen: naive CD4+ T cells sorted from blood. As for subset: CD45RA+ positively selected. J is TRBJ1-1 and V is TRBV2, with unresolved D. This clonotype was sampled from a man aged 18 to 29 in good health. The CDR3 spells CASSADYYTEAFF. DNA of the CDR3: TGTGCCAGCTCTGCCGACTATTACACTGAAGCTTTCTTT.